These 26 T cell receptor beta chains were all obtained from the same sample, sequenced in a study of T cell responses to AZD1222 COVID-19 vaccine. Profiled with immunoSEQ multiplex PCR; TCRdb holds only in-frame clones, not every one. There are some 140,000 clones in the sample; less than 90% occur only once, and less than 3.5% lies in the top ten. The sample consisted of peripheral blood, taken on day 0 of AZD1222 vaccination. The receptor source for this set is an adult in good health.

The chain has TRBV3-1 (or the pseudogene TRBV3-2) and TRBJ2-5; 7 bases fit TRBD1. The length of the CDR3 is 14 residues. Trimming cost V 1 base and J 7 bases; bases outside gene matches: 6. Germline values: CDR1 LGHDT, CDR2 YNNKEL (reference sequence). CDR3 sequence reads: CASSQAHSGGTQYF. The CDR3 nucleotides read TGTGCCAGCAGCCAAGCACACTCAGGGGGGACCCAGTACTTC.

This clone was observed a handful of times. This sequence joins TRBV3-1 (or the pseudogene TRBV3-2) and TRBJ2-3; 12 bases fit TRBD2. Trimming took 1 base from V and 5 from J; bases not matched to a gene: 4. CDR1 is LGHDT, CDR2 YNNKEL, per germline (reference sequence). This CDR3 contains 16 residues. The CDR3 protein is CASSQVLAGGKDTQYF. DNA for the CDR3: TGTGCCAGCAGCCAAGTGCTAGCGGGGGGGAAAGATACGCAGTATTTT.

The gene calls are TRBV9 and TRBJ1-1; unclear D gene. Germline values: CDR1 SGDLS, CDR2 YYNGEE. Trimming removed 4 bases at V and 1 base at J, with 11 bases between. The length of the CDR3 is 14 residues. This CDR3 is CASSPNQRNTEAFF. In DNA, the CDR3 is TGTGCCAGCAGCCCTAATCAGCGGAACACTGAAGCTTTCTTT.

The chain joins TRBV10-3 to TRBJ1-5; D remains ambiguous. V lost 10 bases and J lost 4, with 11 bases in between. This CDR3 region has 12 residues. The germline gives CDR1 ENHRY, CDR2 SYGVKD. CDR3 region: CASGEPNQPQHF. As DNA, the CDR3 is TGTGCCAGCGGGGAGCCTAATCAGCCCCAGCATTTT.

This clone was detected only once. V and J are TRBV9 and TRBJ1-6, with D tentatively TRBD1 (6 bases). The V end was cut by 0 bases, the J end by 6 bases, with 13 bases between. Germline lookup yields CDR1 SGDLS and CDR2 YYNGEE. The CDR3 is made up of 16 amino acids. The CDR3 sequence: CASSVDAGAGNSPLHF. For the CDR3, the DNA is TGTGCCAGCAGCGTAGACGCAGGGGCGGGTAATTCACCCCTCCACTTT.

The chain recombines TRBV4-1 with TRBJ1-6; 7 nucleotides line up with TRBD1. The length of the CDR3 is 14 residues. The germline V gene encodes CDR1 MGHRA and CDR2 YSYEKL. The ends lost 4 bases at V and 9 bases at J; junction bases unmatched: 6. The CDR3 region is CASSRGTASSPLHF. The DNA of the CDR3 is TGCGCCAGCAGCCGCGGGACAGCTTCTTCACCCCTCCACTTT.

The CDR3 loop reads CASSIDWGLGRETQYF. The DNA for the CDR3 is TGTGCCAGCAGCATAGATTGGGGCCTGGGGAGAGAGACCCAGTACTTC. The chain combines TRBV5-4 with TRBJ2-5, with D possibly called TRBD1 or TRBD2 (5 bases each). The CDR3 is made up of 16 amino acids. The V gene's germline CDR1 is SGHNT and CDR2 YYREEE (reference sequence). Trimming cost V 4 bases and J 4 bases, with 20 bases left between them. The full variable domain, in which reference TRBV5-4 and TRBJ2-5 provide the parts outside the CDR3, is ETGVTQSPTHLIKTRGQQVTLRCSSQSGHNTVSWYQQALGQGPQFIFQYYREEENGRGNFPPRFSGLQFPNYSSELNVNALELDDSALYLCASSIDWGLGRETQYFGPGTRLLVL.

The CDR3 is CASSSPGTPLEQYF. DNA for the CDR3: TGTGCCAGCAGCTCCCCCGGGACCCCGCTCGAGCAGTACTTC. The chain joins TRBV28 to TRBJ2-7; either TRBD1 or TRBD2 may supply D (5 bases each). V was clipped by 6 bases and J by 6 bases, with 18 bases between them. The CDR3 has 14 amino acids. Germline V gene lookup returns CDR1 MDHEN and CDR2 SYDVKM.

The chain has TRBV29-1 and TRBJ1-1; D gene ambiguous. V was clipped by 7 bases and J by 1 base, with 4 bases between them. CDR3 size: 10 residues. CDR1 and CDR2 (germline): SQVTM, ANQGSEA. CDR3 sequence reads: CSAGNTEAFF. The CDR3 DNA is TGCAGCGCAGGGAACACTGAAGCTTTCTTT.

This chain joins TRBV23-1 and TRBJ1-3; the match to TRBD1 covers 7 bases. TRBV23-1 is an ORF for which the function is uncertain. V was clipped by 0 bases and J by 4 bases; unmatched bases: 15. CDR3 length: 19 amino acids. The DNA of the CDR3 is TGCGCCAGCAGTCAATCCCCGGACAGGAGGGGACCGAACGGAAACACCATATATTTT. This sequence encodes CASSQSPDRRGPNGNTIYF.

J is TRBJ1-2 and V is TRBV19; 7 bases agree with TRBD1. After removal of 5 bases from V and 4 bases from J, the junction contained 4 bases not matched to a gene. This CDR3 spans 13 amino acids. Germline V CDR1 and CDR2: LNHDA, SQIVND (reference sequence). This chain's CDR3 is CASSPGTVYGYTF. The CDR3 bases are TGTGCCAGTAGTCCAGGGACAGTCTATGGCTACACCTTC.

The gene calls are TRBV5-4 and TRBJ1-2, with a tentative D call TRBD1 (5 bases). In germline, CDR1 is SGHNT, CDR2 YYREEE (reference sequence). The length of the CDR3 is 14 residues. Trimming pared 3 bases from V and 7 bases from J, leaving 16 bases between. CDR3 sequence reads: CASSSPGPALGYTF. CDR3 DNA: TGTGCCAGCAGCTCCCCAGGGCCCGCCCTTGGCTACACCTTC. Based on the CDR3 plus reference TRBV5-4 and TRBJ1-2, the full variable domain is ETGVTQSPTHLIKTRGQQVTLRCSSQSGHNTVSWYQQALGQGPQFIFQYYREEENGRGNFPPRFSGLQFPNYSSELNVNALELDDSALYLCASSSPGPALGYTFGSGTRLTVV.

The genes are TRBV5-5 and TRBJ1-4; D remains unclear. The CDR3 extends over 15 amino acids. The V end lost 1 base, the J end lost 0 bases, and 7 bases lay between the germline ends. Germline CDR1 is SGHKS and CDR2 is YYEKEE (reference sequence). CDR3 DNA: TGTGCCAGCAGCTTGTCCTCGACAACTAATGAAAAACTGTTTTTT. Its translation is CASSLSSTTNEKLFF.

The V call is TRBV4-1, the J call TRBJ1-1; D call uncertain. Germline V CDR1 and CDR2: MGHRA, YSYEKL. V lost 4 bases, J lost 4 bases, and 13 bases lay in between. This CDR3 has 14 residues. The DNA for the CDR3 is TGCGCCAGCAGCCTACCGGTTCGTTCCACTGAAGCTTTCTTT. Protein sequence: CASSLPVRSTEAFF.

The V call is TRBV7-2, the J call TRBJ1-2; maybe TRBD1 (5 bases). This CDR3 is built from 14 residues. The V and J ends lost 5 bases and 8 bases respectively, with 18 bases between them. Germline assignment: CDR1 SGHTA and CDR2 FQGNSA. The CDR3 DNA follows: TGTGCCAGCAGCCTACGTGAGGGGCCGGGCGGCTACACCTTC. This gives the protein CASSLREGPGGYTF.

The chain links TRBV4-3 to TRBJ2-3; TRBD2 aligns across 8 bases. The CDR3 length is 17 residues. V trimming: 0 bases; J trimming: 0 bases; junction bases outside the gene matches: 5. Germline assignment: CDR1 LGHNA and CDR2 YSLEER. The CDR3 is CASSQDHSGGSTDTQYF. As DNA, the CDR3 is TGCGCCAGCAGCCAAGATCACAGCGGGGGAAGCACAGATACGCAGTATTTT.

This clone occurred once. The chain links TRBV2 to TRBJ1-4; TRBD1 is a possible D gene (6 bases). This CDR3 region has 17 residues. Trimming stripped 4 bases from V and 0 bases from J, with 15 bases between. The germline CDR1 and CDR2 sequences are SNHLY and FYNNEI. Here the CDR3 reads CASSVSGGAATNEKLFF. Written as DNA, the CDR3 is TGTGCCAGCAGTGTATCCGGGGGGGCCGCAACTAATGAAAAACTGTTTTTT.

This clone was counted only a few times. The rearrangement joins TRBV5-6 to TRBJ2-2; D is ambiguous. The germline V gene has CDR1 SGHDT and CDR2 YYEEEE. Trimming left V 2 bases short and J 6 bases short, with 11 bases between. The CDR3 loop spans 14 amino acids. The CDR3 loop is CASSFLDKPGELFF. In nucleotides, the CDR3 is TGTGCCAGCAGCTTCCTAGATAAGCCCGGGGAGCTGTTTTTT.

The J gene is TRBJ1-1, the V gene TRBV9; no reliable D call. This CDR3 is 15 amino acids long. Trimming removed 1 base at V and 0 bases at J, with 10 bases between. The germline V gene has CDR1 SGDLS and CDR2 YYNGEE. The CDR3 DNA sequence: TGTGCCAGCAGCGTACGAACAAGTATGAACACTGAAGCTTTCTTT. This translates into CASSVRTSMNTEAFF.

The V and J genes are TRBV5-1 and TRBJ2-7, with TRBD1 matching 7 bases. The V gene's germline CDR1 is SGHRS and CDR2 YFSETQ. The CDR3 consists of 13 residues. After removal of 4 bases from V and 5 bases from J, the junction contained 6 bases not matched to a gene. CDR3 loop: CASSADGTDEQYF. CDR3 DNA sequence: TGCGCCAGCAGCGCAGACGGGACAGACGAGCAGTACTTC.

This clone was seen just once. The CDR3 sequence is CASSRERGLAEAFF. CDR3 nucleotides: TGTGCCAGCAGTAGGGAGCGGGGGTTAGCTGAAGCTTTCTTT. The V and J genes are TRBV2 and TRBJ1-1; D perhaps matches TRBD1 (5 bases). The germline CDR1 and CDR2 sequences are SNHLY and FYNNEI. The CDR3 spans 14 residues. The germline V and J ends were trimmed by 5 bases and 6 bases, with 16 bases remaining between them.

V gene TRBV3-1 (or the pseudogene TRBV3-2) combines with J gene TRBJ2-3; D gene ambiguous. The CDR3 is 13 residues long. Trimming stripped 0 bases from V and 4 bases from J, with 5 bases between. Germline loops: CDR1 LGHDT, CDR2 YNNKEL (reference sequence). In DNA, the CDR3 is TGTGCCAGCAGCCAAGACACCCCAGATACGCAGTATTTT. It yields the protein CASSQDTPDTQYF.

This sequence joins TRBV18 and TRBJ2-7; D call uncertain. This CDR3 has 14 residues. Germline V gives CDR1 KGHSH, CDR2 LQKENI. V lost 3 bases and J lost 5, with 14 bases in between. CDR3 bases: TGTGCCAGCTCACCCCTCACGATATTAGACGAGCAGTACTTC. It codes for CASSPLTILDEQYF.

There are a few counts of this clone. This chain joins TRBV29-1 and TRBJ1-2; D unresolved. Germline V gene sequence: CDR1 SQVTM, CDR2 ANQGSEA. The CDR3 is 13 amino acids. V was shortened by 1 base and J by 3 bases, with 9 bases between the two germline ends. CDR3 in amino acids: CSVEVGTDYGYTF. CDR3 nucleotide sequence: TGCAGCGTTGAAGTGGGTACAGACTATGGCTACACCTTC.

The rearrangement joins TRBV19 to TRBJ1-2; no reliable D call. This CDR3 has 11 amino acids. Trimming stripped 7 bases from V and 8 bases from J, with 11 bases between. Germline V gene lookup returns CDR1 LNHDA and CDR2 SQIVND (reference sequence). In DNA, the CDR3 is TGTGCCAGTACCGGATCGTCGGGCTACACCTTC. Residues: CASTGSSGYTF.

The chain joins TRBV11-2 to TRBJ2-7; 10 bases are a match to TRBD2. V shed 1 base and J 4 bases; nucleotides not matched to a gene: 4. The CDR3 loop spans 15 amino acids. CDR1 is SGHAT and CDR2 is FQNNGV in the germline V gene. Written as DNA, the CDR3 is TGTGCCAGCAGCTTAGGGGGGACTAGCGCGTACGAGCAGTACTTC. As protein: CASSLGGTSAYEQYF.